A single TCR beta chain is shown here with its context. Using immunoSEQ multiplex PCR, the repertoire was profiled, and TCRdb retains in-frame clones only, with some absent. The sample lists 70,000 to 85,000 clones; roughly 88% were seen once. Per the germline V gene, CDR1 is KGHDR and CDR2 is SFDVKD. Trimming took 5 bases from V and 5 from J, leaving 4 bases between them. The CDR3 sequence is 11 residues long. The data were taken from a study of control samples from healthy donors and cancer patients. The TCR originated in a man aged 55-75 years with head and neck cancer. The rearrangement uses TRBV24-1 and TRBJ2-3; no firm D call. Sequencing was performed on PBMCs. The CDR3 nucleotides read TGTGCCACCAGTGTAAGAGATACGCAGTATTTT. This gives the protein CATSVRDTQYF.